A selection of T cell receptor beta chains follows, all from one sample in a study of blood T cell repertoires in COVID-19. Using immunoSEQ multiplex PCR, the repertoire was profiled, and TCRdb retains in-frame clones only, with some absent. The data contain roughly 160,000 clones, 85% to 90% of them singletons. The sample comprised peripheral blood. Receptors originate from a man aged 50-60 years who had recovered from COVID-19. Both conserved end residues are part of each CDR3. A D gene is named only where the DNA matches it firmly. Size values are once, few and many counts, or a class for expanded clones, and some rows have none.

cdr3_nt: TGTGCCAGCAGTGAGGGCCGACAGGGGTTTCGACGGGCCACTGAAGCTTTCTTT
cdr3_aa: CASSEGRQGFRRATEAFF
j_call: TRBJ1-1
d_call: TRBD1
v_call: TRBV25-1
clone_size: once

cdr3_nt: TGTGCCAGCAGCTTAGATCAAGGGGCTGGAAACACCATATATTTT
cdr3_aa: CASSLDQGAGNTIYF
j_call: TRBJ1-3
d_call: .
v_call: TRBV7-2
clone_size: .

cdr3_nt: TGTGCCAGCAGCTTAAGGGGGCAGCAGACTAATGAAAAACTGTTTTTT
cdr3_aa: CASSLRGQQTNEKLFF
j_call: TRBJ1-4
d_call: TRBD1
v_call: TRBV5-5
clone_size: .

cdr3_nt: TGTGCCAGCAGCGTAAACGCTGACTCTGCCGCCCGCTACACCTTC
cdr3_aa: CASSVNADSAARYTF
j_call: TRBJ1-2
d_call: .
v_call: TRBV9
clone_size: .

cdr3_nt: TGCAGTGCTAGTGGGCACCGGGTGAACACTGAAGCTTTCTTT
cdr3_aa: CSASGHRVNTEAFF
j_call: TRBJ1-1
d_call: .
v_call: TRBV20-1
clone_size: .

cdr3_nt: TGTGCCAGCAGGTTACAGGGGGCCGGTGAAGCTTTCTTT
cdr3_aa: CASRLQGAGEAFF
j_call: TRBJ1-1
d_call: TRBD1
v_call: TRBV6-5
clone_size: .

cdr3_nt: TGCGCCAGCAGCCAAGATCGAACAGGCGGTAACACCGGGGAGCTGTTTTTT
cdr3_aa: CASSQDRTGGNTGELFF
j_call: TRBJ2-2
d_call: .
v_call: TRBV4-3
clone_size: .

cdr3_nt: TGTGCCAGCAGTGAAGATAGCGGGAGGGCCAGGAATGAGCAGTTCTTC
cdr3_aa: CASSEDSGRARNEQFF
j_call: TRBJ2-1
d_call: TRBD2
v_call: TRBV2
clone_size: .

cdr3_nt: TGTGCCAGCAGCACTACCGGGACAGATTACAATGAGCAGTTCTTC
cdr3_aa: CASSTTGTDYNEQFF
j_call: TRBJ2-1
d_call: TRBD1
v_call: TRBV2
clone_size: .

cdr3_nt: TGTGCCAGCAGCGTAGCTGGTAAGCGGGACAACATTCAGTACTTC
cdr3_aa: CASSVAGKRDNIQYF
j_call: TRBJ2-4
d_call: TRBD2
v_call: TRBV9
clone_size: once

cdr3_nt: TGTGCCAGCAGCAAAATGGACACCGGCTATGGCTACACCTTC
cdr3_aa: CASSKMDTGYGYTF
j_call: TRBJ1-2
d_call: .
v_call: TRBV7-3
clone_size: .

cdr3_nt: TGTGCCAGTAGTACAGGTCCCTTCAGCTCCTACGAGCAGTACTTC
cdr3_aa: CASSTGPFSSYEQYF
j_call: TRBJ2-7
d_call: .
v_call: TRBV19
clone_size: .

cdr3_nt: TGTGCCAGCGCCAACCCCGGGGACAGGTCCTCACTCAGGCCCTACGAGCAGTACTTC
cdr3_aa: CASANPGDRSSLRPYEQYF
j_call: TRBJ2-7
d_call: .
v_call: TRBV21-1
clone_size: .

cdr3_nt: TGCGCCAGCAGCCAAATAAGGACAGGGGGCGCGAACACCGGGGAGCTGTTTTTT
cdr3_aa: CASSQIRTGGANTGELFF
j_call: TRBJ2-2
d_call: TRBD1
v_call: TRBV4-3
clone_size: .

cdr3_nt: TGCGCCAGCAGTGAGTCCTGGACTAGCGGGGTTGACAATGAGCAGTTCTTC
cdr3_aa: CASSESWTSGVDNEQFF
j_call: TRBJ2-1
d_call: TRBD2
v_call: TRBV10-1
clone_size: once

cdr3_nt: TGTGCCAGTAGTAAACCCACCGGGACTAGCGGGAGGGAGACCCAGTACTTC
cdr3_aa: CASSKPTGTSGRETQYF
j_call: TRBJ2-5
d_call: TRBD2
v_call: TRBV19
clone_size: .

cdr3_nt: TGTGCCAGCAGTGACCAGGGGGGATCCTACGAGCAGTACTTC
cdr3_aa: CASSDQGGSYEQYF
j_call: TRBJ2-7
d_call: .
v_call: TRBV2
clone_size: .

cdr3_nt: TGTGCCAGCACCCCCCCGGGGGGCCAGGGGGCCGAGCAGTACTTC
cdr3_aa: CASTPPGGQGAEQYF
j_call: TRBJ2-7
d_call: .
v_call: TRBV6-7
clone_size: few

cdr3_nt: TGTGCCAGCAGCTTAGGACAGGGGTGGGAGCAGTACTTC
cdr3_aa: CASSLGQGWEQYF
j_call: TRBJ2-7
d_call: TRBD1
v_call: TRBV7-9
clone_size: .

cdr3_nt: TGTGCCAGCAGTTCGGCAGGGGGCAGATCTGGGGCCAACGTCCTGACTTTC
cdr3_aa: CASSSAGGRSGANVLTF
j_call: TRBJ2-6
d_call: TRBD1
v_call: TRBV27
clone_size: .

cdr3_nt: TGTGCCAGCAGCTTGGGAGGCCTAGCGGGAGCCGCCTACGAGCAGTACTTC
cdr3_aa: CASSLGGLAGAAYEQYF
j_call: TRBJ2-7
d_call: TRBD2
v_call: TRBV5-8
clone_size: .

cdr3_nt: TGCGCCAGCAGTGAGGGGACAGGGGGTTACACCGGGGAGCTGTTTTTT
cdr3_aa: CASSEGTGGYTGELFF
j_call: TRBJ2-2
d_call: TRBD1
v_call: TRBV10-1
clone_size: .